This T cell receptor beta chain was observed in a study of shared clonotypes between healthy human individuals. The CDR3 contains 14 residues. Per germline, CDR1 MDHEN and CDR2 SYDVKM. The V end lost 3 bases, the J end lost 5 bases, and 13 bases lay between the germline ends. Assay used: immunoSEQ multiplex PCR; TCRdb lists only in-frame clones, some missing. The data hold about 1.1 million clones, with 60% to 85% observed a single time. The sequence was obtained from a man aged 18 to 30 in good health. Some clones in this sample may be carry-over from other donors' samples. Source material: memory CD4+ T cells from PBMCs. The subset here: CD45RA-negative fraction. The rearrangement links TRBV28 to TRBJ2-5; a possible D gene is TRBD2 (5 bases). CDR3 loop: CASSLVLARETQYF. The DNA of the CDR3 is TGTGCCAGCAGTTTGGTGCTAGCTCGTGAGACCCAGTACTTC.